The clone carrying this T cell receptor beta chain was seen at least ten times. The antigen is not known. This sample was taken from a study of neurological immune-mediated disorders. Notes on the study in general: HTLV-1-associated myelopathy had the most TCR clonal expansion, while multiple sclerosis had the least, a level that fell below healthy controls.

Where libraries were unsorted, they were derived from 2 million PBMCs stored at -80 degrees C. The cDNA was produced through 5'RACE with 10-nucleotide random UMIs. Sequencing runs each generated in excess of 160 million TCR-beta sequences derived from 15-18 subjects. From the 5' RACE reads, TCRdb called clonotypes with MiXCR, one entry per CDR3 protein. The table has about 70,000 distinct CDR3 sequences, roughly 3% seen once. The sample consisted of PBMCs. The receptor was derived from a woman in her forties or fifties with multiple sclerosis.

CDR3 protein: CASRGGDELFF. CDR3 bases: TGTGCCAGCAGGGGGGGCGATGAGCTGTTTTTT. The chain uses TRBV6-5 and TRBJ2-2, with D possibly being TRBD1 or TRBD2 (6 bases each). Per the germline V gene, CDR1 is MNHEY and CDR2 is SVGAGI. Trimming removed 6 bases from V and 11 bases from J, with 10 bases in between. This CDR3 is built from 11 residues.